This T cell receptor (beta chain) was identified in a study of sequential checkpoint blockade in melanoma (dated by TCRdb to 2018 to 2020). Background for the entire study: Patients were assigned by 1:1 randomization to either first-line nivolumab followed by ipilimumab (arm A) or ipilimumab followed by nivolumab (arm B). For about two dozen patients, matched tumor biopsies were obtained before treatment and at week 13, following single-agent nivolumab (arm A) or ipilimumab (arm B). The same lesion was the source of roughly 80% of the matched pre- and post-treatment tumor biopsy pairs. Maintenance nivolumab came after each of the two trial sequences. DNA from about a hundred pretreatment melanoma tumor samples underwent TCRbeta immunosequencing.

The immunoSEQ Assay was used to immunosequence TCRbeta CDR3 regions from genomic DNA. Genomic DNA was amplified by bias-controlled multiplex PCR before high-throughput sequencing. Under the source paper's analysis protocol: To quantify the absolute abundance of each unique TCRbeta CDR3 region, the sequences were collapsed and filtered. Clonality was defined as 1 minus Pielou's evenness and was calculated using productive rearrangements only. Tumor T-cell fraction was calculated by normalizing TCRbeta template counts to usable DNA, which was estimated from several housekeeping genes. A previously published method was used to identify clones whose frequencies were significantly greater in on-treatment samples than in baseline samples. TCRdb obtained this table from immuneACCESS and retained in-frame rearrangements with V and J assigned. These tables miss some clones; where compared with another copy, unresolved V genes account for less than half of the shortfall, and the remainder is unexplained. The V and J calls and clone size come from that table; D and trimming were worked out from the DNA. The sample data list about 21,000 clones, and more than 25% of these were observed just once. The ten biggest clones cover 6.7% of the sample.

Trimming takes 3 bases off V and 2 bases off J; junction bases not matched to a gene: 8. The CDR3 starts with the cysteine, ends with the phenylalanine, and has 16 residues. Of all the DNA, just the CDR3 is kept, 48 bases in frame from base 1. The germline V gene (reference sequence) provides CDR1 LNHDA and CDR2 SQIVND. Reading the label with the study, this specimen's treatment or condition is: randomized to nivolumab then ipilimumab (arm A) or the reverse (arm B). Prior DNA-damaging chemotherapy had not been received by any trial patient. The samples were obtained from melanoma patients enrolled in CheckMate 064, an open-label, randomized phase II trial testing sequential checkpoint blockade. Tumor TCR sequencing used genomic DNA from formalin-fixed paraffin-embedded (FFPE) tissue samples. Of note for this clone: Its recognized antigen is unknown. No base-level quality is on record; no much larger clone is a single base apart.

Study-level results and caveats: The response-prediction model combining TCR metrics and mutation burden needs validation in larger, independent patient cohorts. Patients with increases in tumor T-cell fraction and clonality by week 13 were approximately 30 times more likely to achieve clinical benefit. Among patients in arm A, the nivolumab-first arm, pretreatment tumor TIL clonality was associated with response (P = .04). Small sample sizes and reduced statistical power limited the within-arm analyses of tumor T-cell fraction. Tumor T-cell fraction and clonality were found to correlate with PD-L1 staining and CD8+ T-cell counts but not with mutational load.

The sample in question was tumor tissue (inferred from file names), obtained from a patient given nivolumab and ipilimumab in sequence. The sequence came from a human donor with melanoma. The chain couples TRBV19 to TRBJ2-7; a stretch of 9 junction bases matches TRBD2. The DNA sequence is TGTGCCAGTAGTATGGGGACTAGCACCCACACCTACGAGCAGTACTTC. Its protein is CASSMGTSTHTYEQYF.